This T cell receptor beta chain derives from a study of somatic mutations in cytotoxic T cells in rheumatoid arthritis. The ends were cut back, 0 bases at V and 10 bases at J, with 19 bases in the middle. The CDR3 totals 16 residues. Germline V gives CDR1 MNHEY, CDR2 SVGAGI. Points on this clone: As yet, its antigen is unknown.

Study outcomes and limitations: Over 20% of CD8+ cells belonged to the largest CD8+ clone in about an eighth of the 65 patients. There was no knowledge of the antigen targets of the expanded CD8+ clones. Among rheumatoid arthritis patients and age-matched healthy controls, CD8+ T-cell clonality was not significantly different.

The repertoire was sequenced with immunoSEQ multiplex PCR; TCRdb's copy has only in-frame clones and lacks some. The repertoire holds tens of thousands of clones, with 84% as singletons. Sequenced input: CD8+ T cells sorted from blood. This chain joins TRBV6-5 and TRBJ2-1, with D tentatively TRBD1 or TRBD2 (5 bases each). The origin of this receptor is a man between 35 and 55 years old in good health. CDR3 DNA: TGTGCCAGCAGTTACTCGATGGGGGAGAGGGTCGGCGAGCAGTTCTTC. This sequence encodes CASSYSMGERVGEQFF.